The 26 T cell receptor beta chains presented below share a single source sample, sequenced in a study of shared clonotypes between healthy human individuals. Generated by immunoSEQ multiplex PCR, the TCRdb table keeps only in-frame clones and is missing some. Here the sample spans about 2.4 million clones, around nine tenths being singletons. The sequenced sample was naive CD4+ T cells sorted from blood. Subset noted: CD45RA+ positively selected. These TCRs come from a man aged 18 to 30 in good health.

This clone was observed once. The V call is TRBV6-4, the J call TRBJ2-2; 8 bases are a match to TRBD1. Germline assignment: CDR1 MRHNA and CDR2 SNTAGT. This CDR3 spans 13 amino acids. V trimming: 6 bases; J trimming: 3 bases; junction bases outside the gene matches: 0. The CDR3 reads CASRQGDTGELFF. CDR3 DNA sequence: TGTGCCAGCAGACAGGGGGACACCGGGGAGCTGTTTTTT.

This clone was found a few times. Other nucleotide sequences from this sample produce the same CDR3. The chain employs TRBV19 and TRBJ1-1; unclear D gene. Germline V CDR1 and CDR2: LNHDA, SQIVND (reference sequence). The CDR3 extends over 10 amino acids. With 6 bases removed from V and 1 base from J, the gap between germline ends came to 0 bases. DNA of the CDR3: TGTGCCAGTAGGAACACTGAAGCTTTCTTT. It specifies CASRNTEAFF.

This chain joins TRBV7-9 and TRBJ2-3; no firm D call. Looked up from germline, CDR1 is SEHNR and CDR2 is FQNEAQ (reference sequence). The CDR3 runs to 17 residues. V was cut by 1 base and J by 4 bases, with 18 bases left in between. The CDR3 here is CASSLDGSGPLADTQYF. The CDR3 DNA is TGTGCCAGCAGCTTAGACGGTTCGGGTCCCTTGGCAGATACGCAGTATTTT. Combining the CDR3 with reference TRBV7-9 and TRBJ2-3 gives the whole variable domain DTGVSQNPRHKITKRGQNVTFRCDPISEHNRLYWYRQTLGQGPEFLTYFQNEAQLEKSRLLSDRFSAERPKGSFSTLEIQRTEQGDSAMYLCASSLDGSGPLADTQYFGPGTRLTVL.

This clone was seen once. The chain couples TRBV10-3 to TRBJ1-1; TRBD1 matches at 8 bases. There are 14 residues in the CDR3. V gave up 6 bases and J gave up 0 bases; unmatched junction bases: 3. Germline V gene lookup returns CDR1 ENHRY and CDR2 SYGVKD. The CDR3 sequence: CAIRGQDLNTEAFF. CDR3 sequence (DNA): TGTGCCATCAGGGGACAGGATTTGAACACTGAAGCTTTCTTT.

In this sample, this clone turned up once. Other DNA sequences within the sample encode an identical CDR3. This rearrangement joins TRBV10-3 to TRBJ1-4; D not certain. This CDR3 comprises 11 residues. Trimming removed 5 bases from V and 8 bases from J, with 6 bases in between. Germline V gene data show CDR1 as ENHRY and CDR2 as SYGVKD. The CDR3 nucleotides read TGTGCCATCAGTCAAGGGGAAAAACTGTTTTTT. Translating it yields CAISQGEKLFF.

The chain couples TRBV15 to TRBJ2-1; D not resolved. Deletions cut 0 bases from V and 12 bases from J, with 18 bases between. CDR1 is LNHNV, CDR2 YYDKDF, per germline (reference sequence). The CDR3 length is 15 residues. The CDR3 coding sequence is TGTGCCACCAGCAGAGACAGAGCCTTAGGCATAATGCAGTTCTTC. It specifies CATSRDRALGIMQFF.

The CDR3 is CASSLGWRSSSYEQYF. The CDR3 nucleotides read TGTGCCAGCAGCTTAGGTTGGCGTTCAAGTTCCTACGAGCAGTACTTC. The V call is TRBV11-2, the J call TRBJ2-7, with D unclear. CDR3 size: 16 residues. V lost 1 base to trimming and J lost 1 base, with 14 bases between them. Germline V gives CDR1 SGHAT, CDR2 FQNNGV.

The V and J genes are TRBV27 and TRBJ2-3; perhaps TRBD2 as D (6 bases). The germline V gene has CDR1 MNHEY and CDR2 SMNVEV (reference sequence). Deletions cut 8 bases from V and 6 bases from J, with 27 bases between. The CDR3 sequence is 17 residues long. CDR3 sequence reads: CASRILALSGPTDTQYF. DNA of the CDR3: TGTGCCAGCCGAATCCTAGCCCTTAGCGGCCCCACGGATACGCAGTATTTT.

The rearrangement joins TRBV21-1 to TRBJ2-7; no check of the table's D call, TRBD2, against the DNA was made. TRBV21-1 is a pseudogene. The CDR3 totals 17 residues. The CDR3 DNA reads as TGTGCCAGCTTCCTCCATGATGGAACTGGAGTCTTTTGCGAGCAGTACTTC. Translating gives CASFLHDGTGVFCEQYF.

The chain couples TRBV28 to TRBJ2-1, with a tentative D call TRBD1 (7 bases). This CDR3 comprises 15 residues. V lost 4 bases, J lost 9 bases, and 19 bases lay in between. Germline V gives CDR1 MDHEN, CDR2 SYDVKM. The CDR3 sequence: CASSSRGDNHIEQFF. The CDR3 DNA is TGTGCCAGCAGTTCCAGGGGGGACAACCACATTGAGCAGTTCTTC.

The rearrangement joins TRBV19 to TRBJ1-1; 7 bases agree with TRBD1. Looked up from germline, CDR1 is LNHDA and CDR2 is SQIVND (reference sequence). The CDR3 has 15 residues. The trim removed 4 bases at V and 2 bases at J, leaving 7 bases unmatched. CDR3 bases: TGTGCCAGTAGTACGATCAGGGGGTCCAACACTGAAGCTTTCTTT. Amino acid sequence: CASSTIRGSNTEAFF.

The chain couples TRBV28 to TRBJ2-5, with 8 bases identical to TRBD1. The germline gives CDR1 MDHEN, CDR2 SYDVKM. V shed 5 bases, J shed 7 bases, and the junction held 12 bases outside the gene matches. CDR3 size: 15 residues. DNA of the CDR3: TGTGCCAGCAGTCAGACTCAGGGGGCAAAGGCGACCCAGTACTTC. It encodes CASSQTQGAKATQYF.

This chain links TRBV5-1 with TRBJ2-1; unclear D gene. This CDR3 region has 15 residues. Germline values: CDR1 SGHRS, CDR2 YFSETQ. V was shortened by 2 bases and J by 3 bases, with 12 bases between the two germline ends. Here the CDR3 reads CASSLELPIYNEQFF. The CDR3 coding sequence is TGCGCCAGCAGCTTAGAACTCCCAATCTACAATGAGCAGTTCTTC. Supplemented by reference TRBV5-1 and TRBJ2-1, the full variable domain reads KAGVTQTPRYLIKTRGQQVTLSCSPISGHRSVSWYQQTPGQGLQFLFEYFSETQRNKGNFPGRFSGRQFSNSRSEMNVSTLELGDSALYLCASSLELPIYNEQFFGPGTRLTVL.

The table lists this clone with a few counts. This chain joins TRBV7-9 and TRBJ1-5; D unclear. Germline V lookup: CDR1 SEHNR, CDR2 FQNEAQ (reference sequence). This CDR3 region has 12 residues. Trimming removed 3 bases at V and 5 bases at J, with 5 bases between. The CDR3 spells CASSFLDQPQHF. The CDR3 DNA follows: TGTGCCAGCAGCTTTTTGGATCAGCCCCAGCATTTT. Supplemented by reference TRBV7-9 and TRBJ1-5, the full variable domain reads DTGVSQNPRHKITKRGQNVTFRCDPISEHNRLYWYRQTLGQGPEFLTYFQNEAQLEKSRLLSDRFSAERPKGSFSTLEIQRTEQGDSAMYLCASSFLDQPQHFGDGTRLSIL.

The chain carries TRBV14 and TRBJ2-3; 8 nucleotides agree with TRBD2. The ends lost 2 bases at V and 6 bases at J; junction bases unmatched: 4. The CDR3 sequence is 14 residues long. The germline CDR1 and CDR2 sequences are SGHDN and FVKESK. The CDR3 here is CASSQLLAVDTQYF. The CDR3 nucleotides read TGTGCCAGCAGCCAACTACTAGCGGTTGATACGCAGTATTTT.

This rearrangement joins TRBV5-6 to TRBJ1-2; D gene ambiguous. Trimming left V 4 bases short and J 4 bases short, with 14 bases between. Germline V gene sequence: CDR1 SGHDT, CDR2 YYEEEE. CDR3 length equals 14 residues. CDR3 sequence reads: CASSPATLPYGYTF. DNA of the CDR3: TGTGCCAGCAGCCCCGCAACCCTCCCCTATGGCTACACCTTC. Combining the CDR3 with reference TRBV5-6 and TRBJ1-2 gives the whole variable domain DAGVTQSPTHLIKTRGQQVTLRCSPKSGHDTVSWYQQALGQGPQFIFQYYEEEERQRGNFPDRFSGHQFPNYSSELNVNALLLGDSALYLCASSPATLPYGYTFGSGTRLTVV.

This clone was observed once. The rearrangement links TRBV10-3 to TRBJ2-1; D is perhaps TRBD2 (7 bases). Trimming left V 2 bases short and J 2 bases short, with 13 bases between. The CDR3 is made up of 16 amino acids. Germline V lookup: CDR1 ENHRY, CDR2 SYGVKD. Here the CDR3 DNA reads TGTGCCATCAGTGAGCATGCGGGGGCCCCCTACAATGAGCAGTTCTTC. This translates into CAISEHAGAPYNEQFF.

The gene calls are TRBV11-2 and TRBJ2-5, with D unresolved. Germline values: CDR1 SGHAT, CDR2 FQNNGV. The CDR3 covers 12 residues. The ends were cut back, 5 bases at V and 4 bases at J, with 8 bases in the middle. The DNA for the CDR3 is TGTGCCAGCAGCCCTCCTACAGAGACCCAGTACTTC. Its translation is CASSPPTETQYF.

This clone was seen only once. V and J are TRBV5-1 and TRBJ2-7, with 8 bases aligning to TRBD1. The CDR3 consists of 16 residues. Germline CDR1 SGHRS, CDR2 YFSETQ. Trimming at V came to 4 bases and at J to 6 bases, leaving 15 bases not matched to a gene. This CDR3 reads CASSPGQALPLSEQYF. The DNA for the CDR3 is TGCGCCAGCAGCCCGGGACAGGCCCTCCCTTTGAGCGAGCAGTACTTC.

This clone was seen only once. The chain combines TRBV7-9 with TRBJ2-1; 14 bases fit TRBD2. The J segment lost 7 bases and the V segment lost 5 bases, leaving 10 bases of the junction unmatched. The CDR3 is 17 residues long. CDR1 is SEHNR and CDR2 is FQNEAQ in the germline V gene (reference sequence). Here the CDR3 reads CASSPRLAGGRGNEQFF. In DNA, the CDR3 is TGTGCCAGCAGCCCGCGACTAGCGGGGGGGCGTGGGAATGAGCAGTTCTTC.

With regard to this clone: This sample also contains other DNA sequences that code for the same CDR3. The chain combines TRBV2 with TRBJ1-1; D remains unclear. Trimming took off 4 bases at V and 1 base at J, with 7 bases between the two ends. Germline V gene sequence: CDR1 SNHLY, CDR2 FYNNEI. This CDR3 has 13 amino acids. The CDR3 spells CASSVSGNTEAFF. In nucleotides, the CDR3 is TGTGCCAGCAGTGTATCCGGGAACACTGAAGCTTTCTTT.

This clone was counted only a few times. V and J are TRBV4-1 and TRBJ1-4, with D possibly TRBD1 on 5 matching bases. Trimming left V 4 bases short and J 5 bases short, with 14 bases between. This CDR3 contains 15 residues. Germline CDR1 MGHRA, CDR2 YSYEKL. CDR3 amino acids: CASSPLPGPNEKLFF. CDR3 DNA sequence: TGCGCCAGCAGCCCGCTCCCGGGACCAAATGAAAAACTGTTTTTT.

This chain connects TRBV9 to TRBJ1-2, with 12 bases identical to TRBD1. CDR1 SGDLS and CDR2 YYNGEE come from the germline V gene. The V segment lost 2 bases and the J segment 7 bases; nucleotides outside the gene matches: 6. The CDR3 runs to 15 residues. The CDR3 DNA reads TGTGCCAGCAGCGTGACCGGGACAGGGGGCCGTGGCTACACCTTC. Protein product: CASSVTGTGGRGYTF. Variable domain in full (rest from reference TRBV9 and TRBJ1-2): DSGVTQTPKHLITATGQRVTLRCSPRSGDLSVYWYQQSLDQGLQFLIQYYNGEERAKGNILERFSAQQFPDLHSELNLSSLELGDSALYFCASSVTGTGGRGYTFGSGTRLTVV.

Points on this clone: Within the sample, other DNA sequences also encode this same CDR3. The V call is TRBV9, the J call TRBJ1-2; D gene ambiguous. This CDR3 has 14 residues. Trimming pared 0 bases from V and 1 base from J, leaving 7 bases between. The V gene's germline CDR1 is SGDLS and CDR2 YYNGEE. CDR3 loop: CASSVGRGNYGYTF. Here the CDR3 DNA reads TGTGCCAGCAGCGTAGGACGGGGTAACTATGGCTACACCTTC. Variable domain in full (rest from reference TRBV9 and TRBJ1-2): DSGVTQTPKHLITATGQRVTLRCSPRSGDLSVYWYQQSLDQGLQFLIQYYNGEERAKGNILERFSAQQFPDLHSELNLSSLELGDSALYFCASSVGRGNYGYTFGSGTRLTVV.

Points on this clone: Other DNA sequences from this sample encode an identical CDR3 as well. V is TRBV7-2 and J is TRBJ1-5; no reliable D call. The V gene's germline CDR1 is SGHTA and CDR2 FQGNSA. The CDR3 contains 12 residues. The V end was cut by 3 bases, the J end by 6 bases, with 6 bases between. The CDR3 DNA sequence: TGTGCCAGCAGCTTGGTGTCTCAGCCCCAGCATTTT. This encodes CASSLVSQPQHF.

As DNA, the CDR3 is TGTGCCAGCAGCATCGGCAGTCCGAACACCGGGGAGCTGTTTTTT. This sequence encodes CASSIGSPNTGELFF. This chain connects TRBV6-1 to TRBJ2-2; D is unresolved. CDR3 length equals 15 residues. Germline V gene lookup returns CDR1 MNHNS and CDR2 SASEGT. Trimming took off 6 bases at V and 0 bases at J, with 11 bases between the two ends.